One and the same sample provided the 21 T cell receptor beta chains below, sequenced in a study of siplizumab effects on memory and regulatory T cells. Produced via immunoSEQ multiplex PCR; TCRdb's table is partial and in-frame only. The sample contains roughly 70,000 clones, around 93% of which appear only once. Sequencing was done on a sample of CD8+ T cells sorted from blood. These receptors originate from a human donor in good health.

This clone appeared a single time. The V gene is TRBV10-1, the J gene TRBJ1-2; no clear D gene. Deletions cut 3 bases from V and 5 bases from J, with 4 bases between. The CDR3 extends over 11 amino acids. The germline V gene has CDR1 WNHNN and CDR2 SYGVQD (reference sequence). The CDR3 spells CASSDGYGYTF. CDR3 nucleotide sequence: TGCGCCAGCAGTGACGGATATGGCTACACCTTC.

The V call is TRBV6-4, the J call TRBJ1-1; no reliable D call. The V and J ends lost 2 bases and 2 bases respectively, with 6 bases between them. The CDR3 has 13 residues. From germline, CDR1 is MRHNA and CDR2 SNTAGT. The chain's CDR3 is CASSDGYNTEAFF. DNA for the CDR3: TGTGCCAGCAGTGACGGATACAACACTGAAGCTTTCTTT.

As concerns this clone: The identical CDR3 is also encoded by other nucleotide sequences in the sample. V usage is TRBV11-2 and J usage is TRBJ2-3; 10 nucleotides align to TRBD2. After removal of 4 bases from V and 0 bases from J, the junction contained 10 bases not matched to a gene. The CDR3 loop spans 18 amino acids. Germline-derived CDR1 and CDR2 are SGHAT and FQNNGV. The CDR3 loop reads CASSSGLAGALSTDTQYF. CDR3 in DNA: TGTGCCAGCAGCTCAGGCCTAGCGGGGGCCCTTAGCACAGATACGCAGTATTTT.

The chain employs TRBV18 and TRBJ2-3; 7 bases are shared with TRBD1. The ends lost 5 bases at V and 3 bases at J; junction bases unmatched: 8. This CDR3 has 15 residues. Looked up from germline, CDR1 is KGHSH and CDR2 is LQKENI. The DNA of the CDR3 is TGTGCCAGCTCATACCTACAGGGGCGGACAGATACGCAGTATTTT. This codes for CASSYLQGRTDTQYF.

The genes are TRBV7-9 and TRBJ2-7; no definite D call. V lost 1 base and J lost 3, with 1 base in between. Germline V gives CDR1 SEHNR, CDR2 FQNEAQ (reference sequence). CDR3 size: 11 residues. The CDR3 bases are TGTGCCAGCAGCTTAGACTACGAGCAGTACTTC. It specifies CASSLDYEQYF.

The chain recombines TRBV19 with TRBJ2-5, with D tentatively TRBD2 (6 bases). The V end lost 3 bases, the J end lost 2 bases, and 7 bases lay between the germline ends. CDR3 length: 13 amino acids. Germline V gene lookup returns CDR1 LNHDA and CDR2 SQIVND (reference sequence). In DNA form, the CDR3 reads TGTGCCAGTAGTATCGGGAGTCAAGAGACCCAGTACTTC. As protein: CASSIGSQETQYF. Together with reference TRBV19 and TRBJ2-5, the CDR3 gives the full variable domain: DGGITQSPKYLFRKEGQNVTLSCEQNLNHDAMYWYRQDPGQGLRLIYYSQIVNDFQKGDIAEGYSVSREKKESFPLTVTSAQKNPTAFYLCASSIGSQETQYFGPGTRLLVL.

The chain links TRBV21-1 to TRBJ2-7; the listed D gene, TRBD1, was not tested against the DNA. TRBV21-1 is reported as a pseudogene. The CDR3 covers 18 residues. CDR3 in amino acids: CASSKVNDGRGSDYEQYF. The CDR3 bases are TGTGCCAGCAGCAAAGTAAACGACGGCAGGGGCTCTGACTACGAGCAGTACTTC.

The V gene is TRBV19, the J gene TRBJ2-2, with D possibly matching TRBD1 (6 bases). The CDR3 consists of 14 residues. The ends were cut back, 7 bases at V and 6 bases at J, with 15 bases in the middle. CDR1 is LNHDA and CDR2 is SQIVND in the germline V gene (reference sequence). The CDR3 loop is CASTHTGTAGELFF. CDR3 DNA sequence: TGTGCCAGTACGCACACAGGGACCGCCGGGGAGCTGTTTTTT.

This chain links TRBV19 with TRBJ2-1, with D hard to call. V shed 2 bases and J shed 4 bases, with 9 bases lying between them. The CDR3 is 14 amino acids. The germline V gene has CDR1 LNHDA and CDR2 SQIVND (reference sequence). In nucleotides, the CDR3 is TGTGCCAGTAGTATACCGGGCCTATACAATGAGCAGTTCTTC. Protein sequence: CASSIPGLYNEQFF.

V is TRBV19 and J is TRBJ1-4; 7 bases align to TRBD1. Germline lookup yields CDR1 LNHDA and CDR2 SQIVND (reference sequence). The trim removed 4 bases at V and 4 bases at J, leaving 6 bases unmatched. The length of the CDR3 is 15 residues. CDR3 DNA sequence: TGTGCCAGTAGTACTGCGGGACAGATTAATGAAAAACTGTTTTTT. Protein sequence: CASSTAGQINEKLFF.

Here the CDR3 reads CASSLAVAGGSSYNEQFF. CDR3 nucleotide sequence: TGTGCCAGCAGCTTAGCCGTGGCGGGGGGGTCTTCCTACAATGAGCAGTTCTTC. This chain uses TRBV7-6 with TRBJ2-1, with TRBD2 identical over 9 bases. The germline V gene encodes CDR1 SGHVS and CDR2 FNYEAQ. The CDR3 spans 18 residues. Losses at the gene ends were 0 bases for V and 1 base for J; bases not matched to a gene: 7.

The chain carries TRBV19 and TRBJ2-3; 9 bases match TRBD1. CDR1 and CDR2 (germline): LNHDA, SQIVND (reference sequence). The CDR3 loop spans 16 amino acids. After removal of 4 bases from V and 6 bases from J, the junction contained 11 bases not matched to a gene. The CDR3 here is CASSTTGTGPRDTQYF. In DNA, the CDR3 is TGTGCCAGTAGTACAACCGGGACAGGGCCAAGGGATACGCAGTATTTT.

V and J are TRBV4-1 and TRBJ1-1, with TRBD1 as a possible D gene (5 bases). CDR1 is MGHRA and CDR2 is YSYEKL in the germline V gene. Trimming stripped 0 bases from V and 3 bases from J, with 11 bases between. The CDR3 totals 15 residues. The CDR3 region has the DNA TGCGCCAGCAGCCAAGATGGGGACTCTCACACTGAAGCTTTCTTT. Translated: CASSQDGDSHTEAFF.

This chain uses TRBV7-9 with TRBJ1-3, with a tentative D call TRBD1 (5 bases). CDR3 length equals 15 residues. V dropped 6 bases and J dropped 0 bases, with 12 bases sitting between them. From germline, CDR1 is SEHNR and CDR2 FQNEAQ (reference sequence). This chain's CDR3 is CASREDSDSGNTIYF. Written as DNA, the CDR3 is TGTGCCAGCAGAGAAGACAGCGACTCTGGAAACACCATATATTTT.

This chain links TRBV13 with TRBJ1-5; tentative D call: TRBD1 (6 bases). The CDR3 runs 15 residues. From germline, CDR1 is PRHDT and CDR2 FYEKMQ (reference sequence). V lost 5 bases and J lost 7, with 18 bases in between. The CDR3 DNA follows: TGTGCCAGCAGCCAAGGGGGAGCAGTGGGACAGCCCCAGCATTTT. This sequence encodes CASSQGGAVGQPQHF.

The chain joins TRBV19 to TRBJ1-1, with D tentatively TRBD1 (5 bases). The V gene lost 6 bases and the J gene lost 4 bases, with 12 bases spanning the gap. The CDR3 spans 13 residues. Germline CDR1 and CDR2: LNHDA and SQIVND (reference sequence). The CDR3 loop is CASRSGGGTEAFF. The CDR3 DNA reads TGTGCCAGTAGGTCTGGGGGTGGCACTGAAGCTTTCTTT.

The chain recombines TRBV5-1 with TRBJ2-7; the match to TRBD1 covers 9 bases. Germline CDR1 reads SGHRS; CDR2 reads YFSETQ. The V segment lost 3 bases and the J segment 7 bases; nucleotides outside the gene matches: 2. The CDR3 covers 12 residues. The chain's CDR3 is CASSWTGDEQYF. CDR3 nucleotide sequence: TGCGCCAGCAGCTGGACAGGGGATGAGCAGTACTTC.

V and J are TRBV4-1 and TRBJ2-3; 9 bases match TRBD2. The junction had 3 bases not matched to a gene; V was cut back by 8 bases and J by 3 bases. Germline CDR1 and CDR2: MGHRA and YSYEKL. This CDR3 has 13 residues. The CDR3 here is CASGRGGTDTQYF. CDR3 bases: TGCGCCAGCGGGCGGGGGGGTACAGATACGCAGTATTTT.

The rearrangement uses TRBV28 and TRBJ1-2; weak D call: TRBD1 (5 bases). CDR1 is MDHEN, CDR2 SYDVKM, per germline. There are 13 residues in the CDR3. Trimming pared 2 bases from V and 4 bases from J, leaving 8 bases between. The CDR3 sequence: CASSLGRAYGYTF. As DNA, the CDR3 is TGTGCCAGCAGTTTAGGCAGGGCCTATGGCTACACCTTC.

This sequence joins TRBV13 and TRBJ1-4, with 10 nucleotides matching TRBD1. The V segment lost 5 bases and the J segment 5 bases; nucleotides outside the gene matches: 2. Germline CDR1 and CDR2: PRHDT and FYEKMQ (reference sequence). CDR3 length: 14 residues. CDR3 protein: CASSMGQGNEKLFF. The CDR3, as DNA: TGTGCCAGCAGCATGGGACAGGGGAATGAAAAACTGTTTTTT.

The V call is TRBV27, the J call TRBJ1-2, with no clear D. V was trimmed by 4 bases and J by 1 base, leaving 7 bases between them. CDR3 size: 13 residues. Germline CDR1 MNHEY, CDR2 SMNVEV (reference sequence). The CDR3 nucleotides are TGTGCCAGCAGTTCGCAGGATAACTATGGCTACACCTTC. It is translated as CASSSQDNYGYTF.